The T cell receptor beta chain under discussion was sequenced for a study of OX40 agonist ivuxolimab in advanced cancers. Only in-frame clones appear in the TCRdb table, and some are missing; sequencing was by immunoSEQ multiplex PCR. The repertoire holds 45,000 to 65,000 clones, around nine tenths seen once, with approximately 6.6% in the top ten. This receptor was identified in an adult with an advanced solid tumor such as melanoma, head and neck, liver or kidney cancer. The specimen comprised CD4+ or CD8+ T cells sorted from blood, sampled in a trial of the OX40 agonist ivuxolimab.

The CDR3 DNA is TGTGCCAGCAAGACAGGGAACACCGGGGAGCTGTTTTTT. Its translation is CASKTGNTGELFF. The chain employs TRBV2 and TRBJ2-2; a weak D match, TRBD1 (6 bases). Trimming removed 7 bases at V and 1 base at J, with 7 bases between. Looked up from germline, CDR1 is SNHLY and CDR2 is FYNNEI. The CDR3 runs to 13 residues.